This entry is about one T cell receptor beta chain. The data originate from a study of blood T cell repertoires in COVID-19. Whole-study context: The study drew acute and convalescent COVID-19 samples from the United States, Italy and Spain. Sources were T cells, B-cell-depleted T cells, or PBMCs; the material itself was cDNA or gDNA.

Original analysis: Reference gene primer amplification yielded estimated nucleated cell counts. TCRdb keeps only in-frame clones here, not all; method: immunoSEQ multiplex PCR. V, J and clone size are taken as reported in that table, and D and trimming were inferred from the DNA itself. The table lists roughly 120,000 clones, approximately 82% of them singletons. The V gene lost 4 bases and the J gene lost 5 bases, with 14 bases spanning the gap. The CDR3 loop spans 14 amino acids. Germline V gene lookup returns CDR1 PRHDT and CDR2 FYEKMQ (reference sequence). V usage is TRBV13 and J usage is TRBJ1-1; the D is unclear. The sequence was obtained from a man aged 30 to 45 with acute or convalescent COVID-19. Material for sequencing was peripheral blood. CDR3 coding DNA: TGTGCCAGCAGCTCCGGGATCGTGCGGACTGAAGCTTTCTTT. Its translation: CASSSGIVRTEAFF.